The present TCR beta chain was sequenced within a study of cytomegalovirus exposure and HLA in healthy donors (dated by TCRdb to the late 2010s). For context, the study as a whole: An earlier analysis of roughly 500 of the donors reported roughly 300 Gb of sequence data and roughly 120 million unique TCR beta sequences obtained from about 170 million T cells. The study profiled the T cell repertoires of hundreds of subjects by immunosequencing and related them to cytomegalovirus serostatus. All discovery cohort repertoires had been generated on a single sequencing platform. Besides the first cohort of hundreds of subjects, a separate validation cohort made up of 120 different subjects was used. The genetic ancestry cluster associated with self-reported Caucasian donors included around 76% of the 350 to 500 genotyped donors. HLA typing covered class I and class II loci at four-digit resolution. The study was designed to test whether signatures of past pathogen exposure could be identified by cataloging public T cell receptors. An earlier analysis of 587 of the donors applied high-throughput TCR beta sequencing to assess whether each TCR beta V gene segment acted as functional or pseudogenic. Four to six DR-DQ haplotypes were handled as single units for association and clustering, since linkage in the cohort was strong. Across 398 genotyped donors of the cohort, an average of about 250,000 unique TCR beta nucleotide sequences per donor were sequenced, and roughly 20% of those sequences were non-productive. Typing coverage differed by locus: A, B, C, DRB1 and DQB1 were typed in roughly 620-630 donors, DQA1 in about 510, DPA1 in around 580, and DPB1 in roughly 470. A later analysis re-examined previously published TCR beta repertoires from just over 650 donors and added high-resolution HLA genotyping to investigate patterns of TCR occurrence. An early release covering 550 to 700 HLA-typed donors comprised roughly 300 gigabases of sequencing data and some 79 million unique TCR sequences. Rather than using new phenotypic data, the later analysis identified candidate immune exposures from TCR beta sequences and from how often those sequences occurred across donors. Donor age, sex, ethnicity and CMV serostatus were collected together with the repertoire data. Genome-wide SNP genotypes for about three fifths of the roughly 700 donors were used in a later genetic analysis, which treated that subset as a discovery cohort. High-throughput TCR immunosequencing, statistical association of individual TCRs with disease status, and machine learning were combined to predict cytomegalovirus infection status.

Based on the germline V gene (reference sequence), the CDR1 and CDR2 sequences are SEHNR and FQNEAQ. The CDR3 sequence holds 15 residues, the cysteine and phenylalanine included. CDR3 DNA only is kept here, 45 bases in frame from base 1. V loses 5 bases, J loses 4 bases, and the germline ends lie 15 bases apart. In total, fewer than 750 healthy bone marrow donors made up the cohort. Cohort members were all nominally healthy when sampled, although unrecorded immune exposures were likely present. The donor was CMV seronegative and was included in the group of a few hundred seronegative cohort members. Each donor provided a peripheral blood sample, and peripheral blood mononuclear cells were used for TCR beta sequencing. The Qiagen DNeasy Blood Extraction Kit was used to extract genomic DNA from the blood cell samples. Results and caveats for the whole study, not just this receptor: This cohort had only TCR beta chains sequenced, and the lack of alpha or paired-chain data limited which features could be detected. At a false discovery rate of 0.05, a later analysis linked some 18,000 TCR beta sequences to specific HLA alleles. In both the original and validation cohorts, the classifier was reported to diagnose cytomegalovirus status with high specificity and sensitivity. Assigning TCR associations to individual alleles was difficult when HLA alleles, especially DR and DQ, strongly co-occurred. A further reported finding was that TCR beta sequences accurately predicted the HLA-A and HLA-B alleles for most subjects in the first cohort. Most TCR sequences were observed very rarely across donors, whereas some public TCRs were present in many individuals. Presence/absence analyses assumed roughly uniform sequencing depth across donors, an assumption that may not hold. In a later analysis, HLA-associated TCR beta chains were found to be more clonally expanded and to have lower generation probabilities than equally common non-associated chains. Linkage disequilibrium might explain the correlated functional status among segregating V segments, but an unknown experimental factor could not be excluded. According to a later analysis, parvovirus B19, influenza, CMV and Epstein-Barr virus appeared linked to several top co-occurrence clusters. Because counts were too low, around 17 rarely observed V segments, including chromosome 9 orphons, were left out of the earlier analysis of a few hundred of the donors. The study listed 150 to 200 TCR beta chains as associated with cytomegalovirus. V-gene and J-gene trimming of TCR beta chains was associated with a missense DCLRE1C variant in a later genetic analysis, and the association was replicated in an independent cohort. The authors suggested that the approach could potentially be extended to other disease states and immunological phenotypes. Because some donors lacked HLA typing at each locus, the association tests relied only on the typed subset. According to a later genetic analysis, donors in an Asian-associated ancestry cluster had fewer N-insertions in productive TCRs than the approximately 670-donor mean. Because the 87-base-pair reads could not distinguish some IMGT-functional V segments, including TRBV6-2 and TRBV6-3, those segments were excluded. The sequencing pipeline was judged likely to have produced a cluster of highly shared sequence variants as a technical artifact. Most CMV-associated TCR beta chains appeared to be HLA-restricted in a later analysis, and the HLA associations seemed to be driven largely by CMV exposure. A few of the identified cytomegalovirus-associated TCR beta chains were confirmed in vitro to be specific for cytomegalovirus antigens. A later analysis found that TCR association rates varied across HLA loci, with DRB1 alleles showing the most associated TCRs and HLA-C alleles the fewest. The only immune exposure information available for the cohort was CMV serostatus. An earlier analysis of around 600 of the donors showed that most TCR beta V segments appeared in productive rearrangements either about 87% or about 30% of the time, which broadly matched IMGT annotations.

Points on this clone: What antigen it recognizes has not been identified.

The library was produced with the immunoSEQ multiplex PCR assay. For the multiplex PCR, a mixture combining 60 forward primers for TCR Vbeta segments and 13 reverse primers for TCR Jbeta segments was used. A multiplex PCR assay on genomic DNA amplified the CDR3 region of rearranged TCR beta genes. The amplified TCR beta libraries were sequenced on the Illumina HiSeq System as 87-base-pair reads. Per the authors' processing: A later analysis counted approximately 84 million unique TCR beta chains across the approximately 700 repertoires, and around 9.9 million of these chains were shared by at least two donors. Raw reads were error-corrected and collapsed into unique sequences with a nearest-neighbor algorithm that merged closely related sequences to remove PCR and sequencing errors. To assign V, D and J gene segments, CDR3 sequences were aligned to IMGT reference sequences. For a sequence to be retained, a match of at least six nucleotides was required to both a V gene segment and a J gene segment. A rearrangement was called productive if the CDR3 had no stop codons and remained in frame with V and J, and every other rearrangement was called non-productive. Following IMGT convention, CDR3 was defined as the stretch from the second conserved V-encoded cysteine to the conserved J-encoded phenylalanine. In an earlier analysis of approximately 590 of the donors, sequences lacking an unambiguous match to a single V gene segment were excluded. In an earlier analysis of 587 of the donors, a V segment was called functional when productive rearrangements were above 56.7%, and segregating when the standard deviation between donors exceeded 5%. A statistical classification framework was built to diagnose cytomegalovirus status from the catalog of TCR beta chain sequences. A later analysis assigned V and J genes by comparing TCR nucleotide sequences with IMGT/GENE-DB human TR gene sequences. In a later analysis, CDR3 sequences and most-parsimonious VDJ recombination scenarios were assigned using the TCRdist pipeline. In a later analysis, each TCR beta chain was defined by its CDR3 amino acid sequence together with its V-gene family, and reads lacking a unique V-gene family were excluded. To address suspected cross-contamination and a sequencing artifact, a later analysis removed 592 highly shared, low-generation-probability nucleotide sequences. For each public chain, a later analysis derived a clonal expansion index from normalized ranks of inferred template counts within each repertoire. Generation probabilities in a later analysis came from a VDJ recombination model fitted to out-of-frame rearrangements, and those results were checked against IGoR. In a later analysis, TCR-TCR, TCR-HLA and TCR-CMV co-occurrence was scored with hypergeometric tests, and a repertoire-size bias correction was applied to TCR pairs. In a later analysis, false discovery rates were estimated by permuting HLA or CMV assignments 20 times. In a later analysis, co-occurring TCRs were grouped with DBSCAN, and TCRdist sequence similarity was added when clustering was performed within HLA-allele-positive subsets. Repertoires with fewer than 30,000 or more than 120,000 public chains were left out of co-occurrence clustering, as were a handful of repertoires with anomalous nucleotide sharing. The table comes from immuneACCESS by way of TCRdb, which keeps in-frame sequences with V and J called. Part of the clones is missing from these tables; in studies checked, under half for an unresolved V gene and the rest for unknown reasons. V, J and clone size are taken as reported in that table, and D and trimming were inferred from the DNA itself. In this sample's table one finds about 160,000 clones. Together, the top ten hold 1.3% of the sample.

Recombination joined TRBV7-9 with TRBJ2-1; the D gene lacks a confident call. The clonotype comes from a woman aged 55-70 years in good health and CMV-seronegative. Specimen: PBMCs. The encoded CDR3 is CASSRPRVSYNEQFF. The nucleotide sequence reads TGTGCCAGCAGCCGCCCCCGCGTGAGTTACAATGAGCAGTTCTTC.